Described below is a single TCR beta chain sequence and its context. No antigen is known for it. The CDR3 is made up of 16 amino acids. Germline V gives CDR1 SGHRS, CDR2 YFSETQ. Trimming took 4 bases from V and 0 from J, leaving 16 bases between them. A TCRbeta library incorporating unique molecular identifiers was prepared. TCRdb re-called the PCR reads with MiXCR, one entry per CDR3 protein. The sample shows about a million distinct CDR3 sequences, 25% to 30% of them seen only once. The data derive from a study of T-cell reconstitution after alpha-beta-depleted transplantation in children. Regarding the study as a whole: Reportedly, roughly two months post-transplant, alpha-beta T cells arose from several hundred expanded graft clones. Surviving recipient T cells and thymic progenitors underlay high day-60 TCRbeta diversity in some patients. After one year, T-cell counts and TCRbeta diversity mostly came from new T cells.

This sequence joins TRBV5-1 and TRBJ2-5; maybe TRBD1 (6 bases). This sample comprised PBMCs, mostly from graft donor cells, obtained 360 days after TCRalphabeta/CD19-depleted stem cell transplant. This TCR derives from a boy less than two years old who had a stem cell transplant for SCID, so the T cells may come from the graft donor. The CDR3 reads CASSRRPGVYQETQYF. In DNA, the CDR3 is TGCGCCAGCAGCCGCCGGCCAGGGGTGTACCAAGAGACCCAGTACTTC.